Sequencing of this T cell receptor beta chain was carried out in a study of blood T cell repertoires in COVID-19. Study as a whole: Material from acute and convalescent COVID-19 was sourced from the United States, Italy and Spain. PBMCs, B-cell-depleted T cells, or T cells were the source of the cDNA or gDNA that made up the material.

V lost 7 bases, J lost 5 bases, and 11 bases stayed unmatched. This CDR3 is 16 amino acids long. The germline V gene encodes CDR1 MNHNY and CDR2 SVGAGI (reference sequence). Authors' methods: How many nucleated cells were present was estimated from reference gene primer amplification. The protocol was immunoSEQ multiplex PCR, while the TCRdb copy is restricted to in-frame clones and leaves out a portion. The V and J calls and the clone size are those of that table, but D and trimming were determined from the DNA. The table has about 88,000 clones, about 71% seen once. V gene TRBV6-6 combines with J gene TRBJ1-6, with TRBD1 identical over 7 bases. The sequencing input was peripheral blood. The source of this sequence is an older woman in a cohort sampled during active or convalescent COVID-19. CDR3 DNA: TGTGCCAGCAAAACACTGGGACAGTTAGATAATTCACCCCTCCACTTT. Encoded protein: CASKTLGQLDNSPLHF.